This T cell receptor beta chain came from a study of monozygotic twins with inflammatory bowel disease. Whole-study results and caveats: Inverse Simpson values showed less TCRbeta diversity in IBD patients than in their healthy co-twins.

Regarding this clonotype: Its antigen is undetermined.

CDR1 and CDR2 (germline): SGHTA, FQGNSA. CDR3 size: 14 residues. Template switching appended UMIs that held a 6-nucleotide sample barcode. TCRdb re-called the 5' RACE reads and catalogs CDR3 proteins one per entry, DNA excluded. Its listing shows 150,000 or so distinct CDR3 sequences. This rearrangement joins TRBV7-2 to TRBJ2-7; TCRdb's assignment of TRBD2 cannot be checked, as there is no DNA. This clonotype originated in a human donor with ulcerative colitis or Crohn's disease, or a healthy co-twin of an affected twin (not recorded which). Source material: blood. The CDR3: CASSLRPARNEQYF.